This passage covers 11 T cell receptor beta chains from one sample sequenced in a study of early T cells in non-severe SARS-CoV-2 infection. TCRdb re-called the 5' RACE reads with MiXCR, one entry per CDR3 protein. There are around 56,000 distinct CDR3 sequences in the sample; less than 9.5% occur only once, and 10% to 13% lies in the top ten. Sequences were derived from whole blood, sampled at baseline. These receptors were obtained from an adult who was a healthcare worker with PCR-confirmed SARS-CoV-2 infection or an uninfected control (not recorded which).

J is TRBJ2-3 and V is TRBV20-1; 10 nucleotides align to TRBD2. Germline CDR1 and CDR2: DFQATT and SNEGSKA (reference sequence). The CDR3 spans 13 residues. The junction had 2 bases not matched to a gene; V was cut back by 5 bases and J by 3 bases. In DNA form, the CDR3 reads TGCAGTGCTGATAGCGGGAGGACAGATACGCAGTATTTT. Its translation: CSADSGRTDTQYF.

This clonotype was seen a handful of times. CDR3 in DNA: TGCGCCAGCAGCCTGGGGACTAGCGGGAGTTCGGATACGCAGTATTTT. It encodes CASSLGTSGSSDTQYF. The V gene is TRBV4-1, the J gene TRBJ2-3, with TRBD2 identical over 14 bases. V shed 4 bases and J 6 bases; nucleotides not matched to a gene: 6. CDR1 and CDR2 from the germline V gene are MGHRA and YSYEKL. The CDR3 has 16 amino acids.

The chain has TRBV11-2 and TRBJ1-6, with D tentatively TRBD1 (5 bases). V was cut by 3 bases and J by 5 bases, with 20 bases left in between. The germline V gene has CDR1 SGHAT and CDR2 FQNNGV. This CDR3 is 18 amino acids long. The CDR3 is CASSFTPGTGANNSPLHF. CDR3 DNA sequence: TGTGCCAGCAGCTTTACGCCCGGGACCGGGGCAAATAATTCACCCCTCCACTTT.

This clonotype has more than one count but fewer than ten. The V gene is TRBV9, the J gene TRBJ1-2; the match to TRBD1 covers 9 bases. CDR1 SGDLS and CDR2 YYNGEE come from the germline V gene. V dropped 0 bases and J dropped 2; count of bases not matched to a gene: 2. The CDR3 spans 15 residues. CDR3 bases: TGTGCCAGCAGCGTAGCGGGACAGGGCAACTATGGCTACACCTTC. Translation gives CASSVAGQGNYGYTF.

This clonotype was counted a few times. The genes are TRBV12-3 or TRBV12-4 and TRBJ2-7, with a weak D call TRBD1 (6 bases). This CDR3 region has 13 residues. V lost 5 bases and J lost 2, with 10 bases in between. Here the CDR3 reads CASSRGQTYEQYF. The CDR3 nucleotides are TGTGCCAGCAGTCGAGGACAGACCTACGAGCAGTACTTC.

This clonotype was counted at least ten times. The chain couples TRBV29-1 to TRBJ2-3; D is unresolved. The CDR3 sequence is 12 residues long. With 4 bases removed from V and 2 bases from J, the gap between germline ends came to 7 bases. Per germline, CDR1 SQVTM and CDR2 ANQGSEA. The CDR3 region has the DNA TGCAGCGTTGGAGAGTCCACAGATACGCAGTATTTT. Translating gives CSVGESTDTQYF.

This clonotype came up a few times. The chain links TRBV6-2 or TRBV6-3 to TRBJ1-2; 10 positions match TRBD1. Germline V lookup: CDR1 MNHEY, CDR2 SVGEGT. The CDR3 loop spans 15 amino acids. After removal of 4 bases from V and 4 bases from J, the junction contained 6 bases not matched to a gene. CDR3 sequence: CASSSLTGGSYGYTF. The CDR3 bases are TGTGCCAGCAGTTCGTTGACAGGGGGCAGCTATGGCTACACCTTC.

This clonotype came up a few times. The CDR3 DNA is TGTGCCAGCAGCTGGACAGGTGGAGAGACCCAGTACTTC. Protein product: CASSWTGGETQYF. The chain carries TRBV28 and TRBJ2-5; 7 bases are a match to TRBD1. The CDR3 covers 13 residues. Germline CDR1 reads MDHEN; CDR2 reads SYDVKM. With 6 bases clipped from V and 4 bases from J, the junction kept 5 bases outside the gene matches.

In its sample, this clonotype was seen many times. V gene TRBV6-6 combines with J gene TRBJ2-3; 8 bases are shared with TRBD1. CDR1 and CDR2 from the germline V gene are MNHNY and SVGAGI (reference sequence). The length of the CDR3 is 15 residues. V dropped 2 bases and J dropped 3; count of bases not matched to a gene: 4. In nucleotides, the CDR3 is TGTGCCAGCAGTTACGGACAGGGAAGAACAGATACGCAGTATTTT. Residues: CASSYGQGRTDTQYF.

The chain combines TRBV6-1 with TRBJ2-3, with TRBD2 as a possible D gene (6 bases). The V end lost 1 base, the J end lost 2 bases, and 13 bases lay between the germline ends. CDR1 is MNHNS and CDR2 is SASEGT in the germline V gene. This CDR3 spans 16 amino acids. CDR3 bases: TGTGCCAGCAGTGAAGGCGTCGCGGGACTCACAGATACGCAGTATTTT. Encoded protein: CASSEGVAGLTDTQYF.

The chain recombines TRBV11-1 with TRBJ2-3; D is unclear. The length of the CDR3 is 14 residues. V dropped 2 bases and J dropped 2 bases, with 8 bases sitting between them. CDR1 is SGHAT and CDR2 is FQDESV in the germline V gene (reference sequence). CDR3 nucleotide sequence: TGTGCCAGCAGCTTATCGCCGAACACAGATACGCAGTATTTT. This codes for CASSLSPNTDTQYF.